This TCR beta chain was profiled in a study of T-cell reconstitution after alpha-beta-depleted transplantation in children. Germline V gives CDR1 LGHNA, CDR2 YSLEER. V shed 1 base and J 5 bases; nucleotides not matched to a gene: 4. This CDR3 has 15 residues. Preparing the TCRbeta library involved the use of unique molecular identifiers. TCRdb independently ran MiXCR on the PCR reads; one entry per CDR3 protein. The data show approximately 500,000 distinct CDR3 sequences, roughly a tenth seen once. Study outcomes and limitations: Elevated TCRbeta diversity at day 60 was traced, in some patients, to surviving recipient T cells and thymic progenitors. In patients about two months after transplant, alpha-beta T cells reportedly arose from several hundred expanded graft clones. Once a year had passed after transplant, T-cell counts and diversity came mostly from newly produced T cells.

This clonotype was counted many times. Its matching antigen is unknown. This sequence was found in a child aged 2 to 9 with inherited bone marrow failure, due to receive a stem cell transplant. Sample: PBMCs, taken before TCRalphabeta/CD19-depleted stem cell transplant. The gene calls are TRBV4-3 and TRBJ2-4; TRBD1 aligns across 8 bases. The CDR3 region has the DNA TGCGCCAGCAGCCAAGGGACAGGGATTGAAAACATTCAGTACTTC. Translating gives CASSQGTGIENIQYF.